The 28 T cell receptor beta chains below all came from one sample that was sequenced in a study of CD8+ T cells in alopecia areata. Cutaneous lymph node cells were pooled, and they were sorted using CD4, CD8alpha, NKG2D, NKG2ACE and other markers. Reverse transcription of extracted RNA yielded cDNA, which provided the sequencing template. Data came from immunoSEQ multiplex PCR; TCRdb stores just in-frame clones and leaves some out. Sampling found 270,000 or so clones, none seen once. The sample consisted of CD4+ T cells sorted from a lymph node. These receptors originate from a C3H/HeJ mouse with alopecia areata. The mouse line has the MHC haplotype H2-k.

This clone was detected a few times. The gene symbols are mouse symbols. The DNA ends 4 residues before the CDR3 does, and the rest of the CDR3 is filled in from the germline J gene. This CDR3 is also generated by other DNA sequences in the sample. The rearrangement uses TRBV1 and TRBJ2-3; D ambiguous. V was trimmed by 0 bases and J by 0 bases, leaving 7 bases between them. The germline V gene has CDR1 NSQYPW and CDR2 LRSPGD (reference sequence). The CDR3 has 15 residues. CDR3 DNA, as far as it was read: TGCACCTGCAGTGCAGATACTACTAGTGCAGAA. As protein: CTCSADTTSAE. In full, the CDR3 reads CTCSADTTSAETLYF. Full variable domain (outside the CDR3, taken from reference TRBV1 and TRBJ2-3): VTLLEQNPRWRLVPRGQAVNLRCILKNSQYPWMSWYQQDLQKQLQWLFTLRSPGDKEVKSLPGADYLATRVTDTELRLQVANMSQGRTLYCTCSADTTSAETLYFGSGTRLTVL.

This clone has more than one count but fewer than ten. The listed genes are named as in mouse. The CDR3 end falls 3 residues outside the read, so it is completed with the germline J gene. The chain uses TRBV31 and TRBJ1-6, with 9 bases lining up with TRBD1. TRBJ1-6 is assigned to the ORF class and has an uncertain function. V lost 5 bases, J lost 8 bases, and 4 bases stayed unmatched. CDR3 length equals 13 residues. Germline V CDR1 and CDR2: GKSSPN, SITVG. CDR3 DNA (partial): TGTGCCTGGGACAGGGGGGAGGATTCGCCC. It is translated as CAWDRGEDSP. The whole CDR3 region reads CAWDRGEDSPLYF.

In the case of this clone: Here the gene names and germline are mouse. The read terminates 4 residues before the CDR3 end, so the remaining end is supplied by the germline J gene. V is TRBV19 and J is TRBJ2-7; 11 nucleotides match TRBD2. CDR1 and CDR2 (germline): FNHDT, SITEND (reference sequence). The V segment lost 9 bases and the J segment 3 bases; nucleotides outside the gene matches: 5. The length of the CDR3 is 13 residues. The CDR3 reads CATGDWGHYEQYF. The part of the CDR3 DNA that was read is TGTGCCACCGGGGACTGGGGGCACTAT.

On this clone: Gene names and germline match the mouse. The read falls 4 residues short of the CDR3 end, and the missing part is taken from the germline J gene. The sample holds other DNA sequences that translate to the same CDR3. The chain recombines TRBV5 with TRBJ2-5; 9 nucleotides match TRBD2. The germline gives CDR1 LGHNA, CDR2 YNLKQL (reference sequence). This CDR3 is built from 14 residues. CDR3: CASSPPGLGDTQYF. Partial CDR3 DNA: TGTGCCAGCAGCCCACCGGGACTGGGAGAC.

In regard to this clone: Gene names refer to mouse genes. The missing CDR3 end, 4 residues past where the read stops, is filled in from the germline J gene. Other DNA sequences of this sample code for an identical CDR3. V and J are TRBV13-1 and TRBJ2-3, with 8 bases aligning to TRBD2. Germline V gene lookup returns CDR1 NSHNY and CDR2 SYGAGN. Germline trimming cut 2 bases from V and 3 bases from J; bases unmatched to any gene: 2. The CDR3 runs 14 residues. The CDR3: CASSEAGGAETLYF. The sequenced part of the CDR3 DNA is TGTGCCAGCAGTGAGGCTGGGGGGGCAGAA.

This clone was detected a few times. Gene names denote mouse genes. The read comes to an end 4 residues before the CDR3 does, leaving the germline J gene to fill in the end. Other DNA sequences in the sample encode the same CDR3. The chain employs TRBV13-2 and TRBJ1-2; 9 bases match TRBD1. CDR1 and CDR2 from the germline V gene are NNHNN and SYGAGS (reference sequence). V dropped 1 base and J dropped 1; count of bases not matched to a gene: 2. CDR3 length equals 15 residues. The sequenced CDR3 bases are TGTGCCAGCGGTGATCGGGACAGGGAAAACTCC. Translating it yields CASGDRDRENS. The whole CDR3 region reads CASGDRDRENSDYTF.

Comment on this clone: Germline and genes here are mouse. The read comes to an end 4 residues before the CDR3 does, leaving the germline J gene to fill in the end. The chain uses TRBV13-3 and TRBJ2-3, with D perhaps matching TRBD1 (5 bases). V was clipped by 3 bases and J by 0 bases, with 8 bases between them. From germline, CDR1 is NNHDY and CDR2 SYVADS. This CDR3 spans 14 amino acids. The CDR3: CASSGQNSAETLYF. CDR3 bases read: TGTGCCAGCAGTGGACAGAATAGTGCAGAA.

Regarding this clone: Gene labels here are mouse ones. The read ends 4 residues shy of where the CDR3 ends; the end is completed using the germline J gene. The chain carries TRBV1 and TRBJ1-2, with 7 bases matching TRBD1. This CDR3 comprises 15 residues. Germline V gene sequence: CDR1 NSQYPW, CDR2 LRSPGD (reference sequence). The covered CDR3 bases are TGCACCTGCAGTGCAGATCGAGACAGGGTTTCC. This translates into CTCSADRDRVS. The complete CDR3 sequence is CTCSADRDRVSDYTF.

This clone appeared a few times. Mouse names are used for the genes. The read is 4 residues too short to cover the CDR3 end, so that end is filled in from the germline J gene. V gene TRBV13-1 combines with J gene TRBJ1-2; possible D gene TRBD1, 6 bases. The CDR3 is 13 residues long. Germline V gene lookup returns CDR1 NSHNY and CDR2 SYGAGN. Trimming removed 1 base from V and 3 bases from J, with 7 bases in between. CDR3 sequence reads: CASSDNRDSDYTF. The covered CDR3 bases are TGTGCCAGCAGTGATAACAGGGACTCC.

This clone was seen ten or more times. Gene and germline names: mouse. The CDR3 end lies 4 residues beyond the end of the read and is filled in from the germline J gene. V gene TRBV13-1 combines with J gene TRBJ1-1; D ambiguous. The CDR3 extends over 14 amino acids. Trimming cost V 3 bases and J 1 base, with 10 bases left between them. Germline CDR1 is NSHNY and CDR2 is SYGAGN. CDR3 bases read: TGTGCCAGCAGTGGTCCAGGAGTGAACACA. Its protein product is CASSGPGVNT. The whole CDR3 region reads CASSGPGVNTEVFF.

As for this clone: Gene names and germline refer to mouse. The missing CDR3 end, 4 residues past where the read stops, is filled in from the germline J gene. V usage is TRBV19 and J usage is TRBJ2-1, with a possible D match to TRBD1 (5 bases). Looked up from germline, CDR1 is FNHDT and CDR2 is SITEND (reference sequence). The CDR3 spans 14 residues. The V end was cut by 2 bases, the J end by 3 bases, with 9 bases between. The CDR3 loop reads CASSIKGSYAEQFF. The CDR3 DNA, read in part, is TGTGCCAGCAGTATTAAGGGGTCCTATGCT.

This clone has only a few counts. The gene symbols are mouse symbols. From the germline J gene comes the end of the CDR3, since the read stops 4 residues before it. The chain employs TRBV5 and TRBJ2-2; perhaps TRBD1 as D (5 bases). CDR1 is LGHNA and CDR2 is YNLKQL in the germline V gene (reference sequence). Trimming shortened V by 0 bases and J by 6 bases, and 14 bases separated the two germline ends. The CDR3 spans 16 residues. CDR3 DNA, as far as it was read: TGTGCCAGCAGCCAAGAACCGGGCCAGGGCCCCGGG. Protein sequence: CASSQEPGQGPG. The full CDR3 protein reads CASSQEPGQGPGQLYF.

This clone occurred a few times. Genes here carry mouse names. The read gets to within 4 residues of the CDR3 end, and the germline J gene fills in the rest. The same CDR3 arises from other DNA sequences in this sample as well. The rearrangement links TRBV19 to TRBJ2-2, with 11 bases matching TRBD1. This CDR3 is built from 15 residues. Germline V CDR1 and CDR2: FNHDT, SITEND (reference sequence). V was clipped by 5 bases and J by 2 bases; unmatched bases: 2. Incomplete CDR3 DNA: TGTGCCAGCAGAGGGACAGGGGGGAACACCGGG. Its protein is CASRGTGGNTG. The whole CDR3 protein is CASRGTGGNTGQLYF.

This clone was observed a few times. The genes and germline here are from mouse. CDR3 region: CASSDATGRGNSDYTF. The DNA read from the CDR3 is TGTGCCAGCAGTGATGCAACGGGGAGGGGAAACTCC. The rearrangement uses TRBV13-1 and TRBJ1-2, with D perhaps matching TRBD1 (5 bases). The read terminates 4 residues ahead of where the CDR3 ends, so the germline J gene completes it. The CDR3 is made up of 16 amino acids. The V end was cut by 0 bases, the J end by 1 base, with 13 bases between. Germline assignment: CDR1 NSHNY and CDR2 SYGAGN.

Comments on this clone: Mouse germline and gene names are used. The DNA ends 4 residues before the CDR3 does, and the rest of the CDR3 is filled in from the germline J gene. This same CDR3 is encoded by further DNA sequences in the sample. The chain carries TRBV13-1 and TRBJ2-2; possibly TRBD1 for D (6 bases). This CDR3 is 15 amino acids long. Germline values: CDR1 NSHNY, CDR2 SYGAGN. V lost 2 bases to trimming and J lost 1 base, with 9 bases between them. The CDR3 region is CASSDGTRNTGQLYF. The DNA read from the CDR3 is TGTGCCAGCAGTGACGGGACACGAAACACCGGG.

This clone was seen only a few times. Genes and germline are mouse. From the germline J gene comes the end of the CDR3, since the read stops 4 residues before it. The rearrangement links TRBV19 to TRBJ2-5, with D possibly being TRBD1 (5 bases). From germline, CDR1 is FNHDT and CDR2 SITEND (reference sequence). V lost 5 bases and J 0 bases, leaving 7 bases between the germline ends. The CDR3 consists of 13 residues. The CDR3 reads CASRQVNQDTQYF. Incomplete CDR3 DNA: TGTGCCAGCAGACAGGTTAACCAAGAC.

This clone was observed at least ten times. Gene and germline names: mouse. The read ends 4 residues before the CDR3 terminus; that terminus is restored from the germline J gene. Other DNA variants within this sample encode the same CDR3. The chain carries TRBV1 and TRBJ2-4; tentatively, D is TRBD1 (6 bases). Deletions cut 0 bases from V and 3 bases from J, with 7 bases between. Germline loops: CDR1 NSQYPW, CDR2 LRSPGD (reference sequence). The CDR3 consists of 14 residues. The CDR3 sequence: CTCSADRGQNTLYF. The part of the CDR3 DNA that was read is TGCACCTGCAGTGCAGACAGGGGACAAAAC.

Of note for this clone: Gene names are the mouse ones. The read ends 4 residues before the CDR3 terminus; that terminus is restored from the germline J gene. This chain uses TRBV5 with TRBJ1-1; D might be TRBD1 (5 bases). V lost 5 bases to trimming and J lost 1 base, with 8 bases between them. There are 13 residues in the CDR3. Germline V lookup: CDR1 LGHNA, CDR2 YNLKQL (reference sequence). Here the CDR3 reads CASSSTENTEVFF. CDR3 bases read: TGTGCCAGCAGCTCGACAGAAAACACA.

The sample holds a few counts of this clone. Genes and germline are mouse. The missing CDR3 end, 4 residues past where the read stops, is filled in from the germline J gene. The sample carries other DNA sequences with the same CDR3. This chain links TRBV13-3 with TRBJ1-1; 7 positions agree with TRBD1. In germline, CDR1 is NNHDY, CDR2 SYVADS. The CDR3 is made up of 13 amino acids. V shed 4 bases, J shed 2 bases, and the junction held 2 bases outside the gene matches. Incomplete CDR3 DNA: TGTGCCAGCAGTAGACAGGGTAACACA. Amino acids: CASSRQGNT. The CDR3 reads in full as CASSRQGNTEVFF.

About this clone: Mouse names are used for the genes. Coverage ceases 4 residues before the CDR3 finishes, and the germline J gene fills in the end. The J gene is TRBJ2-7, the V gene TRBV5; D is perhaps TRBD1 (6 bases). V was clipped by 3 bases and J by 0 bases, with 12 bases between them. The CDR3 is 15 residues long. Germline V gene lookup returns CDR1 LGHNA and CDR2 YNLKQL (reference sequence). The CDR3 sequence: CASSHPGTISYEQYF. CDR3 DNA, as far as it was read: TGTGCCAGCAGCCATCCCGGGACAATCTCCTAT.

This clone has a handful of counts. The genes are named according to mouse. The CDR3 goes on 4 residues after the read ends, and that part is filled in from the germline J gene. This sequence joins TRBV13-1 and TRBJ2-3; 8 bases agree with TRBD1. Germline CDR1 NSHNY, CDR2 SYGAGN. V lost 0 bases, J lost 3 bases, and 6 bases stayed unmatched. The CDR3 length is 16 residues. The sequenced CDR3 bases are TGTGCCAGCAGTGATGTAGACAGGGGAGGGGCAGAA. Translating gives CASSDVDRGGAE. The whole CDR3 protein is CASSDVDRGGAETLYF.

This clone showed up just a few times. Here the gene names and germline are mouse. CDR3: CASSLRTGGKDTQYF. Incomplete CDR3 DNA: TGTGCCAGCAGTCTTCGGACTGGGGGGAAAGAC. This chain uses TRBV19 with TRBJ2-5; TRBD2 matches 11 bases. The observed sequence ends 4 residues before the CDR3 terminus, with the missing tail filled in from the germline J gene. Germline CDR1 FNHDT, CDR2 SITEND (reference sequence). The CDR3 spans 15 residues. The full variable domain, with the rest looked up from reference TRBV19 and TRBJ2-5, is GGIITQTPKFLIGQEGQKLTLKCQQNFNHDTMYWYRQDSGKGLRLIYYSITENDLQKGDLSEGYDASREKKSSFSLTVTSAQKNEMAVFLCASSLRTGGKDTQYFGPGTRLLVL.

About this clone itself: The listed genes are named as in mouse. The read falls 4 residues short of the CDR3 end, and the missing part is taken from the germline J gene. The chain joins TRBV29 to TRBJ2-1; 8 bases align to TRBD2. V dropped 3 bases and J dropped 1; count of bases not matched to a gene: 2. Germline assignment: CDR1 MSHET and CDR2 SYDVDS. The CDR3 is made up of 15 amino acids. The DNA read from the CDR3 is TGTGCTAGCAGTTTCGGGGGGGCAAACTATGCT. Its translation: CASSFGGANYA. The full CDR3 sequence reads CASSFGGANYAEQFF. The full variable domain, rest sourced from reference TRBV29 and TRBJ2-1, is DMKVTQMPRYLIKRMGENVLLECGQDMSHETMYWYRQDPGLGLQLIYISYDVDSNSEGDIPKGYRVSRKKREHFSLILDSAKTNQTSVYFCASSFGGANYAEQFFGPGTRLTVL.

Comments on this clone: Genes here carry mouse names. The CDR3 extends 4 residues past the end of the read, so its final part is completed from the germline J gene. The sample holds other DNA sequences that translate to the same CDR3. The genes are TRBV17 and TRBJ1-1, with D perhaps matching TRBD1 (6 bases). V gave up 2 bases and J gave up 1 base, with 8 bases separating them. The CDR3 covers 14 residues. CDR1 is MNHDT, CDR2 YYDKIL, per germline. CDR3 protein: CASSRRGQNTEVFF. The covered CDR3 bases are TGTGCTAGCAGTAGAAGGGGACAAAACACA. The full variable domain, completed using reference TRBV17 and TRBJ1-1, is DTTVKQNPRYKLARVGKPVNLICSQTMNHDTMYWYQKKPNQAPKLLLFYYDKILNREADTFEKFQSSRPNNSFCSLYIGSAGLEYSAMYLCASSRRGQNTEVFFGKGTRLTVV.

As regards this clone: Germline and genes: mouse. Read data end 3 residues before the CDR3 end; the end is taken from the germline J gene. V gene TRBV1 combines with J gene TRBJ1-6, with D possibly being TRBD1 (5 bases). TRBJ1-6 is an open reading frame, and its role is uncertain. This CDR3 has 17 residues. In germline, CDR1 is NSQYPW, CDR2 LRSPGD (reference sequence). Trimming shortened V by 0 bases and J by 2 bases, and 11 bases separated the two germline ends. This CDR3 reads CTCSADVGDPYNSPLYF. Partial CDR3 DNA: TGCACCTGCAGTGCAGACGTGGGGGATCCCTATAATTCGCCC.

For this clone: Each gene name is a mouse one. With the read ending 4 residues before the CDR3 end, the germline J gene is used to fill in that end. The chain joins TRBV13-1 to TRBJ2-3; D gene uncertain. The CDR3 length is 11 residues. V lost 4 bases to trimming and J lost 3 bases, with 3 bases between them. The germline V gene encodes CDR1 NSHNY and CDR2 SYGAGN. The CDR3 DNA, read in part, is TGTGCCAGCAGTCCAGCAGAA. As protein: CASSPAE. The CDR3 reads in full as CASSPAETLYF.

A remark on this clone: Gene names follow the mouse nomenclature. The CDR3 end lies 4 residues beyond the end of the read and is filled in from the germline J gene. This sequence joins TRBV13-1 and TRBJ2-5; 7 bases line up with TRBD1. The CDR3 contains 15 residues. Germline assignment: CDR1 NSHNY and CDR2 SYGAGN. The junction had 5 bases not matched to a gene; V was cut back by 3 bases and J by 1 base. The CDR3 loop is CASSAQGRDQDTQYF. The sequenced CDR3 bases are TGTGCCAGCAGTGCACAGGGGCGTGACCAAGAC.

Details on this clone: Gene names are mouse gene names. The DNA ends 4 residues before the CDR3 does, and the rest of the CDR3 is filled in from the germline J gene. V and J are TRBV13-2 and TRBJ1-2, with D hard to call. V lost 4 bases and J 0 bases, leaving 4 bases between the germline ends. Germline assignment: CDR1 NNHNN and CDR2 SYGAGS (reference sequence). The CDR3 loop spans 12 amino acids. CDR3 region: CASGLANSDYTF. The DNA read from the CDR3 is TGTGCCAGCGGTTTAGCAAACTCC.